This T cell receptor beta chain was profiled in a study of regulatory T cells in long-lasting Graves disease. Broader study findings: Persistent cases of Graves' showed reduced TCR diversity relative to newly diagnosed patients.

Libraries of TCR beta came from iRepertoire HTBI primers plus Arm-PCR of CDR3 regions. TCRdb called the multiplex PCR reads again in MiXCR, with one record for every CDR3 protein. The profile shows 510,000 or so distinct CDR3 sequences, around 12% of them singletons. CDR1 and CDR2 (germline): MNHNS, SASEGT. The CDR3 is made up of 16 amino acids. V was shortened by 7 bases and J by 2 bases, with 20 bases between the two germline ends. In this sample, this clonotype turned up many times. The target antigen is unknown. As to time point: newly diagnosed GD, antithyroid drugs for less than 3 months. PBMC-extracted RNA yielded the TCR library. The sample was also linked to a second study, of T cells in Graves' hyperthyroidism and ophthalmopathy. This second study notes: Newly diagnosed patients aged 18 to 65 had hyperthyroidism of under 2 months' duration. The study used the HTBI primer set for a first-round RT-PCR of the TCR CDR3.

The sample was peripheral blood mononuclear cells (PBMCs), taken at new diagnosis, from a patient treated with antithyroid drugs. This clonotype originated in a woman in her 30s with Graves disease. The chain employs TRBV6-1 and TRBJ2-5; weak D call: TRBD1 (6 bases). The CDR3 region is CASTSMGAPSQETQYF. The CDR3 bases are TGTGCCAGCACATCCATGGGGGCTCCGAGTCAAGAGACCCAGTACTTC.